Below are 7 T cell receptor beta chains sequenced from a single sample in a study of T cell repertoires in cytomegalovirus infection. TCRdb re-called the reads through MiXCR, storing one row per CDR3 protein. The data contain approximately 120,000 distinct CDR3 sequences, 29% of them singletons. The antigens of these receptors remain unknown. This specimen consisted of CD8+ T cells from cultured PBMCs, obtained from culture after CMV antigen stimulation. These receptors were obtained from a human donor in good health (CMV status not recorded). Some clones in this sample may be carry-over from other donors' samples.

There are a few counts of this clonotype. The chain is built from TRBV5-4 and TRBJ2-2, with unresolved D. Germline CDR1 is SGHNT and CDR2 is YYREEE (reference sequence). The V gene lost 0 bases and the J gene lost 3 bases, with 9 bases spanning the gap. This CDR3 is built from 15 residues. CDR3 DNA: TGTGCCAGCAGCTTGGGACTTGATTACACCGGGGAGCTGTTTTTT. This translates into CASSLGLDYTGELFF. Combining the CDR3 with reference TRBV5-4 and TRBJ2-2 gives the whole variable domain ETGVTQSPTHLIKTRGQQVTLRCSSQSGHNTVSWYQQALGQGPQFIFQYYREEENGRGNFPPRFSGLQFPNYSSELNVNALELDDSALYLCASSLGLDYTGELFFGEGSRLTVL.

This chain links TRBV28 with TRBJ1-4; perhaps TRBD1 as D (5 bases). Germline loops: CDR1 MDHEN, CDR2 SYDVKM. The CDR3 length is 14 residues. V shed 3 bases and J shed 0 bases, with 5 bases lying between them. CDR3: CASSLTATNEKLFF. The CDR3, as DNA: TGTGCCAGCAGTTTGACAGCAACTAATGAAAAACTGTTTTTT.

This clonotype has a single count. The conserved phenylalanine or tryptophan normally closing the CDR3 is absent here, so this likely arose from a read error. This rearrangement joins TRBV4-1 to TRBJ2-1; D unresolved. V lost 5 bases and J lost 9, with 11 bases in between. CDR3 length: 12 residues. CDR1 and CDR2 from the germline V gene are MGHRA and YSYEKL. CDR3: CASSASSVEQFL. DNA for the CDR3: TGCGCCAGCAGCGCCTCGTCGGTTGAGCAGTTCTTA.

V is TRBV5-6 and J is TRBJ2-6, with TRBD1 as a possible D gene (5 bases). V lost 0 bases to trimming and J lost 0 bases, with 13 bases between them. CDR1 SGHDT and CDR2 YYEEEE come from the germline V gene. CDR3 length: 18 residues. The CDR3 DNA sequence: TGTGCCAGCAGCTTGGCAGGGTTCGATTTCTCTGGGGCCAACGTCCTGACTTTC. Its protein is CASSLAGFDFSGANVLTF.

The rearrangement links TRBV7-9 to TRBJ2-2; 7 bases match TRBD2. This CDR3 is built from 16 residues. CDR1 SEHNR and CDR2 FQNEAQ come from the germline V gene (reference sequence). V dropped 5 bases and J dropped 1; count of bases not matched to a gene: 7. CDR3 loop: CASSPLERGNTGELFF. The CDR3 coding sequence is TGTGCCAGCAGCCCCCTCGAGCGGGGGAACACCGGGGAGCTGTTTTTT.

This chain connects TRBV12-3 or TRBV12-4 to TRBJ2-1; weak D call: TRBD2 (6 bases). Trimming removed 2 bases at V and 4 bases at J, with 9 bases between. The CDR3 sequence is 14 residues long. In nucleotides, the CDR3 is TGTGCCAGCAGTTTATTCGGGGGATACAATGAGCAGTTCTTC. Protein sequence: CASSLFGGYNEQFF.

This clonotype was counted only a few times. The V gene is TRBV27, the J gene TRBJ2-1, with TRBD2 matching 9 bases. CDR3 length: 15 amino acids. The V segment lost 5 bases and the J segment 3 bases; nucleotides outside the gene matches: 5. Germline CDR1 MNHEY, CDR2 SMNVEV (reference sequence). CDR3: CASSLQAGGYNEQFF. The CDR3 region has the DNA TGTGCCAGCAGTCTACAAGCGGGGGGCTACAATGAGCAGTTCTTC.